This TCR beta chain was identified during a study of cytomegalovirus exposure and HLA in healthy donors. 60 Vbeta and 13 Jbeta primers were used in PCR. The protocol was immunoSEQ multiplex PCR, while the TCRdb copy is restricted to in-frame clones and leaves out a portion. Found here are about 130,000 clones, 65% to 85% of them singletons; the top ten hold 1% to 1.5%. This TCR was sampled from a boy younger than 18 in good health and CMV-seronegative. The sequencing sample was made of PBMCs.

CDR3 DNA sequence: TGTGCCATCAGTGAGAGGACAGGGGGCCAAGAGACCCAGTACTTC. Translated: CAISERTGGQETQYF. This rearrangement joins TRBV10-3 to TRBJ2-5; 10 bases are a match to TRBD1. The CDR3 spans 15 residues. V lost 2 bases, J lost 1 base, and 1 base stayed unmatched. Looked up from germline, CDR1 is ENHRY and CDR2 is SYGVKD.